Shown below are 8 T cell receptor beta chains from a single sample sequenced in a study of blood T cells in healthy people across ages. Primed by a sample-barcoded 5' primer and a J-beta primer mix, a second PCR proceeded for roughly 6 to 12 cycles. TCRdb recomputed calls from the 5' RACE reads with MiXCR, one row per CDR3 protein. The sample lists 1.5 million to 2 million distinct CDR3 sequences, around half occurring once. The source material was blood. The receptors stem from a woman between 35 and 50 years old in good health.

V usage is TRBV29-1 and J usage is TRBJ1-2; tentatively, D is TRBD1 (6 bases). The CDR3 totals 14 residues. Germline V gene lookup returns CDR1 SQVTM and CDR2 ANQGSEA. V lost 6 bases to trimming and J lost 8 bases, with 22 bases between them. In DNA, the CDR3 is TGCAGCGTATTTCAAAGGGCAGGGGTGAACGGCTACACCTTC. It is translated as CSVFQRAGVNGYTF.

The J gene is TRBJ2-3, the V gene TRBV2; 8 positions match TRBD2. Germline loops: CDR1 SNHLY, CDR2 FYNNEI. The CDR3 loop spans 15 amino acids. V was pared by 3 bases and J by 2 bases, with 4 bases of the junction left unmatched. The CDR3 DNA reads TGTGCCAGCAGTGAGTCTAGCGGGTACACAGATACGCAGTATTTT. Protein product: CASSESSGYTDTQYF.

In this sample, this clonotype turned up many times. The chain couples TRBV7-2 to TRBJ2-4; no reliable D call. Germline loops: CDR1 SGHTA, CDR2 FQGNSA. CDR3 size: 13 residues. V was trimmed by 5 bases and J by 8 bases, leaving 13 bases between them. CDR3 in amino acids: CASSGPAVDIQYF. In nucleotides, the CDR3 is TGTGCCAGCAGCGGACCGGCGGTTGACATTCAGTACTTC.

This clonotype occurred a few times. This sequence joins TRBV28 and TRBJ2-1, with D perhaps matching TRBD1 (5 bases). V was cut by 5 bases and J by 7 bases, with 18 bases left in between. CDR3 length equals 15 residues. Per germline, CDR1 MDHEN and CDR2 SYDVKM. The DNA for the CDR3 is TGTGCCAGCAGTCCCAGGGCAGAAGTCACGAATGAGCAGTTCTTC. It translates to CASSPRAEVTNEQFF.

This clonotype was picked up a small number of times. The chain employs TRBV4-2 and TRBJ2-3; TRBD2 is a possible D gene (6 bases). The V and J ends lost 7 bases and 6 bases respectively, with 8 bases between them. Germline V gene data show CDR1 as LGHNA and CDR2 as YNFKEQ. This CDR3 comprises 11 residues. For the CDR3, the DNA is TGTGCCAGCACGGAGGGGGATACGCAGTATTTT. This codes for CASTEGDTQYF.

This clonotype has only one observation. One end of the junction fails to match germline, which may point to a read error. The chain uses TRBV6-5 and TRBJ2-3; no clear D gene. The CDR3 spans 15 residues. Germline V gene sequence: CDR1 MNHEY, CDR2 SVGAGI. The CDR3 DNA follows: TGTGCCAGCAGACCCATGGGCTACAGCACAGCTACGCAGTATTTT. As protein: CASRPMGYSTATQYF.

This clonotype came up many times. The rearrangement links TRBV27 to TRBJ1-2, with 8 bases aligning to TRBD1. V lost 6 bases and J lost 7; bases outside the gene matches: 7. The CDR3 has 13 amino acids. Per germline, CDR1 MNHEY and CDR2 SMNVEV (reference sequence). CDR3 sequence (DNA): TGTGCCAGCAGCCTTCAGGGGGCCGGTGGCTACACCTTC. Amino acids: CASSLQGAGGYTF.

This clonotype was seen a handful of times. The chain has TRBV10-3 and TRBJ2-5, with 11 bases identical to TRBD2. The CDR3 runs 15 residues. Germline V gene sequence: CDR1 ENHRY, CDR2 SYGVKD. V was clipped by 10 bases and J by 2 bases; unmatched bases: 9. The CDR3 is CATRLAGRTQETQYF. DNA for the CDR3: TGTGCCACCCGACTAGCGGGGAGAACGCAAGAGACCCAGTACTTC.